The 29 T cell receptor beta chains below all came from one sample that was sequenced in a study of blood T cell repertoires in COVID-19. TCRdb keeps only in-frame clones here, not all; method: immunoSEQ multiplex PCR. The sample contains some 150,000 clones, 85% to 90% of which appear only once. The sequenced sample was peripheral blood. The receptors derive from a woman aged 60 to 75 with acute or convalescent COVID-19.

The rearrangement links TRBV7-2 to TRBJ2-5; 7 nucleotides line up with TRBD1. The V segment lost 2 bases and the J segment 3 bases; nucleotides outside the gene matches: 3. The CDR3 length is 14 residues. Germline loops: CDR1 SGHTA, CDR2 FQGNSA. As DNA, the CDR3 is TGTGCCAGCAGCTTATTAGGGACAGAAGAGACCCAGTACTTC. It translates to CASSLLGTEETQYF.

The rearrangement joins TRBV15 to TRBJ2-7, with 7 bases fitting TRBD1. CDR1 is LNHNV and CDR2 is YYDKDF in the germline V gene (reference sequence). The length of the CDR3 is 15 residues. V shed 0 bases, J shed 3 bases, and the junction held 5 bases outside the gene matches. CDR3 amino acids: CATSRDKGQIYEQYF. The CDR3 bases are TGTGCCACCAGCAGAGATAAGGGACAGATCTACGAGCAGTACTTC.

A word on this clone: Mismatch with germline at one junction end may stem from a read error. Written as DNA, the CDR3 is TGTGCCACCAGTGCTTTGGGGACAGGGGGCTATGAGCAGTTCTTC. Amino acids: CATSALGTGGYEQFF. The chain combines TRBV24-1 with TRBJ2-1, with 12 nucleotides matching TRBD1. This CDR3 spans 15 amino acids. Germline values: CDR1 KGHDR, CDR2 SFDVKD.

The chain links TRBV11-3 to TRBJ2-3, with TRBD2 matching 8 bases. Trimming removed 0 bases from V and 3 bases from J; junction bases left unmatched: 8. The CDR3 has 17 amino acids. CDR1 is SGHNT, CDR2 YENEEA, per germline. In DNA, the CDR3 is TGTGCCAGCAGCTTAGACCCACCGCGGGGGGCAACAGATACGCAGTATTTT. Residues: CASSLDPPRGATDTQYF.

The V gene is TRBV24-1, the J gene TRBJ2-5; D is possibly TRBD1 (5 bases). CDR1 KGHDR and CDR2 SFDVKD come from the germline V gene. The V end was cut by 4 bases, the J end by 1 base, with 12 bases between. CDR3 size: 15 residues. Here the CDR3 DNA reads TGTGCCACCAGTGACGGTAGGGGTCCCCAAGAGACCCAGTACTTC. As protein: CATSDGRGPQETQYF.

The rearrangement joins TRBV19 to TRBJ2-3; TRBD2 agrees at 8 bases. Germline V gives CDR1 LNHDA, CDR2 SQIVND (reference sequence). The V gene end was trimmed by 5 bases and the J gene end by 4 bases; junction bases not matched to a gene: 14. This CDR3 is built from 17 residues. In DNA form, the CDR3 reads TGTGCCAGTAGTGTAAGCCGCCGGGGGGGCGAAGCAGATACGCAGTATTTT. Protein sequence: CASSVSRRGGEADTQYF. The variable domain in full, with the rest retrieved from reference TRBV19 and TRBJ2-3, is DGGITQSPKYLFRKEGQNVTLSCEQNLNHDAMYWYRQDPGQGLRLIYYSQIVNDFQKGDIAEGYSVSREKKESFPLTVTSAQKNPTAFYLCASSVSRRGGEADTQYFGPGTRLTVL.

J is TRBJ2-3 and V is TRBV7-3; no clear D. This CDR3 spans 13 amino acids. Germline values: CDR1 SGHTA, CDR2 FQGTGA. V lost 4 bases and J lost 4, with 9 bases in between. DNA for the CDR3: TGTGCCAGCAGCTCCCCTAGGTCAGATACGCAGTATTTT. This encodes CASSSPRSDTQYF.

In this sample, this clone turned up once. The CDR3 region is CASSSRRFAGNTIYF. CDR3 nucleotide sequence: TGTGCCAGCAGCTCTAGGCGGTTCGCTGGAAACACCATATATTTT. This chain connects TRBV7-8 to TRBJ1-3; D call uncertain. V was cut by 4 bases and J by 2 bases, with 12 bases left in between. Per germline, CDR1 SGHVS and CDR2 FQNEAQ. The CDR3 has 15 amino acids.

J is TRBJ2-3 and V is TRBV5-4; 8 bases agree with TRBD2. This CDR3 has 15 amino acids. The ends lost 8 bases at V and 2 bases at J; junction bases unmatched: 10. The V gene's germline CDR1 is SGHNT and CDR2 YYREEE (reference sequence). Here the CDR3 reads CARSGGSTFTDTQYF. CDR3 nucleotides: TGTGCCAGGAGCGGGGGCAGTACCTTCACAGATACGCAGTATTTT.

The V call is TRBV18, the J call TRBJ2-3, with TRBD2 as a possible D gene (6 bases). CDR1 and CDR2 (germline): KGHSH, LQKENI. Trimming cost V 1 base and J 2 bases, with 19 bases left between them. The CDR3 contains 18 residues. CDR3 loop: CASSPQRRGPSPTDTQYF. Here the CDR3 DNA reads TGTGCCAGCTCACCACAGAGGCGGGGTCCAAGCCCCACAGATACGCAGTATTTT.

The V gene is TRBV10-3, the J gene TRBJ2-3, with 10 bases fitting TRBD1. The J segment lost 3 bases and the V segment lost 7 bases, leaving 7 bases of the junction unmatched. Germline CDR1 ENHRY, CDR2 SYGVKD. The CDR3 length is 15 residues. CDR3 sequence: CAITQTGGGTDTQYF. CDR3 in DNA: TGTGCCATCACCCAGACAGGGGGCGGAACAGATACGCAGTATTTT.

The chain has TRBV24-1 and TRBJ2-1; the D gene is possibly TRBD1 (5 bases). The germline V gene has CDR1 KGHDR and CDR2 SFDVKD. CDR3 length equals 15 residues. Trimming shortened V by 3 bases and J by 8 bases, and 16 bases separated the two germline ends. The CDR3 DNA reads as TGTGCCACCAGTGATCAGGGTTCCAAGGGCTATGAGCAGTTCTTC. Its translation is CATSDQGSKGYEQFF.

The chain recombines TRBV6-5 with TRBJ1-3; D gene uncertain. Trimming removed 6 bases from V and 4 bases from J, with 7 bases in between. CDR3 length equals 12 residues. CDR1 and CDR2 (germline): MNHEY, SVGAGI. CDR3 bases: TGTGCCAGCAGCCTCCAGGGAAACACCATATATTTT. Encoded protein: CASSLQGNTIYF.

The rearrangement uses TRBV4-1 and TRBJ2-7; 7 bases align to TRBD1. Trimming cost V 5 bases and J 6 bases; bases outside gene matches: 19. CDR3 length equals 17 residues. The germline V gene encodes CDR1 MGHRA and CDR2 YSYEKL. CDR3 nucleotide sequence: TGCGCCAGCAGCAAAGGGGGCCTAATTGGACATCATACCGAGCAGTACTTC. It yields the protein CASSKGGLIGHHTEQYF.

The V gene is TRBV9, the J gene TRBJ2-1; a weak D match, TRBD1 (7 bases). CDR1 and CDR2 from the germline V gene are SGDLS and YYNGEE. The CDR3 totals 15 residues. Trimming took 0 bases from V and 4 from J, leaving 11 bases between them. CDR3 residues: CASSVGQGGYNEQFF. DNA of the CDR3: TGTGCCAGCAGCGTAGGTCAGGGGGGATACAATGAGCAGTTCTTC.

V gene TRBV7-8 combines with J gene TRBJ1-4; 9 nucleotides agree with TRBD1. Per the germline V gene, CDR1 is SGHVS and CDR2 is FQNEAQ. CDR3 length equals 15 residues. Trimming removed 1 base from V and 7 bases from J; junction bases left unmatched: 4. The CDR3 DNA follows: TGTGCCAGCAGCTTAGGGGACAGGGAGGTTGAAAAACTGTTTTTT. It translates to CASSLGDREVEKLFF.

The V call is TRBV5-6, the J call TRBJ1-4, with 7 nucleotides matching TRBD1. CDR3 length equals 16 residues. Unmatched junction bases numbered 11, after V lost 4 bases and J lost 5 bases. Germline-derived CDR1 and CDR2 are SGHDT and YYEEEE. The chain's CDR3 is CASSRDRNFENEKLFF. CDR3 bases: TGTGCCAGCAGCCGGGACAGAAATTTCGAAAATGAAAAACTGTTTTTT. Full variable domain (remainder filled in from reference TRBV5-6 and TRBJ1-4): DAGVTQSPTHLIKTRGQQVTLRCSPKSGHDTVSWYQQALGQGPQFIFQYYEEEERQRGNFPDRFSGHQFPNYSSELNVNALLLGDSALYLCASSRDRNFENEKLFFGSGTQLSVL.

This rearrangement joins TRBV6-6 to TRBJ2-1; a possible D gene is TRBD2 (7 bases). This CDR3 comprises 14 residues. The V gene's germline CDR1 is MNHNY and CDR2 SVGAGI (reference sequence). V was shortened by 7 bases and J by 2 bases, with 12 bases between the two germline ends. In DNA, the CDR3 is TGTGCCAGCATTTGGGGGGGCCCCTACAATGAGCAGTTCTTC. Its translation is CASIWGGPYNEQFF.

This clone has only one observation. J is TRBJ2-1 and V is TRBV28, with D maybe TRBD1 (5 bases). Germline V gene data show CDR1 as MDHEN and CDR2 as SYDVKM. This CDR3 comprises 17 residues. With 3 bases removed from V and 3 bases from J, the gap between germline ends came to 18 bases. The CDR3 DNA follows: TGTGCCAGCAGTTTTATTCAGGGCCCGGGCTTCTACAATGAGCAGTTCTTC. Encoded protein: CASSFIQGPGFYNEQFF.

The rearrangement joins TRBV24-1 to TRBJ2-6, with D tentatively TRBD1 (6 bases). Germline CDR1 reads KGHDR; CDR2 reads SFDVKD. The CDR3 is 16 residues long. Deletions cut 8 bases from V and 0 bases from J, with 13 bases between. CDR3 amino acids: CATINRADSGANVLTF. CDR3 coding DNA: TGTGCCACCATAAACAGGGCCGACTCTGGGGCCAACGTCCTGACTTTC.

This clone was seen more than once but under ten times. This chain uses TRBV13 with TRBJ1-6; D ambiguous. Trimming cost V 4 bases and J 7 bases, with 11 bases left between them. Germline loops: CDR1 PRHDT, CDR2 FYEKMQ (reference sequence). The CDR3 runs 14 residues. The CDR3 nucleotides are TGTGCCAGCAGCTCCCGGACTTCAAATTCACCCCTCCACTTT. Its translation is CASSSRTSNSPLHF. Together with reference TRBV13 and TRBJ1-6, the CDR3 gives the full variable domain: AAGVIQSPRHLIKEKRETATLKCYPIPRHDTVYWYQQGPGQDPQFLISFYEKMQSDKGSIPDRFSAQQFSDYHSELNMSSLELGDSALYFCASSSRTSNSPLHFGNGTRLTVT.

The chain carries TRBV19 and TRBJ1-4, with TRBD1 matching over 9 bases. Germline trimming cut 5 bases from V and 8 bases from J; bases unmatched to any gene: 9. CDR1 is LNHDA and CDR2 is SQIVND in the germline V gene (reference sequence). This CDR3 is built from 15 residues. The CDR3 sequence: CASSFHRGLEEKLFF. The CDR3 nucleotides read TGTGCCAGTAGTTTCCACAGGGGGCTTGAGGAAAAACTGTTTTTT.

The chain uses TRBV9 and TRBJ2-5, with TRBD1 identical over 10 bases. The germline gives CDR1 SGDLS, CDR2 YYNGEE. V gave up 3 bases and J gave up 4 bases; unmatched junction bases: 6. The CDR3 totals 15 residues. Here the CDR3 reads CASSGGQGVPETQYF. CDR3 sequence (DNA): TGTGCCAGCAGCGGCGGACAGGGGGTACCAGAGACCCAGTACTTC.

The chain carries TRBV9 and TRBJ1-6, with 7 bases matching TRBD1. The germline gives CDR1 SGDLS, CDR2 YYNGEE. The CDR3 is 20 amino acids. V shed 0 bases, J shed 7 bases, and the junction held 19 bases outside the gene matches. The CDR3: CASSVERGQDTSHRNSPLHF. CDR3 bases: TGTGCCAGCAGCGTAGAGAGGGGGCAGGACACTTCTCACAGGAATTCACCCCTCCACTTT.

J is TRBJ1-5 and V is TRBV11-3, with 9 nucleotides matching TRBD1. Unmatched junction bases numbered 0, after V lost 1 base and J lost 2 bases. CDR1 is SGHNT and CDR2 is YENEEA in the germline V gene. The CDR3 extends over 15 amino acids. CDR3 in DNA: TGTGCCAGCAGCTTAGGACAGGGGGGCAATCAGCCCCAGCATTTT. This sequence encodes CASSLGQGGNQPQHF.

The chain links TRBV19 to TRBJ2-3; 10 bases map to TRBD2. In germline, CDR1 is LNHDA, CDR2 SQIVND (reference sequence). The CDR3 length is 15 residues. The V and J ends lost 5 bases and 4 bases, in that order; junction bases with no gene match: 6. The CDR3 DNA reads TGTGCCAGTAGTTTCCAGCGGGGGGGGTCAGATACGCAGTATTTT. Its translation: CASSFQRGGSDTQYF.

The rearrangement links TRBV4-2 to TRBJ1-6; D ambiguous. The CDR3 is made up of 20 amino acids. The V gene lost 0 bases and the J gene lost 0 bases, with 18 bases spanning the gap. Germline V lookup: CDR1 LGHNA, CDR2 YNFKEQ. The CDR3 bases are TGTGCCAGCAGCCAAGATTATAAGTTCACAGAAAGCTCCTATAATTCACCCCTCCACTTT. It specifies CASSQDYKFTESSYNSPLHF.

The V gene is TRBV30, the J gene TRBJ1-2; D is unresolved. The V and J ends lost 3 bases and 4 bases respectively, with 21 bases between them. Per germline, CDR1 GTSNPN and CDR2 SVGIG (reference sequence). The CDR3 loop spans 16 amino acids. The CDR3 DNA follows: TGTGCCTGGAGCGCGCCCGCCGCAGGAGGACGCTATGGCTACACCTTC. It codes for CAWSAPAAGGRYGYTF. Full variable domain (rest looked up from reference TRBV30 and TRBJ1-2): SQTIHQWPATLVQPVGSPLSLECTVEGTSNPNLYWYRQAAGRGLQLLFYSVGIGQISSEVPQNLSASRPQDRQFILSSKKLLLSDSGFYLCAWSAPAAGGRYGYTFGSGTRLTVV.

This clone was recorded only once. The chain recombines TRBV6-1 with TRBJ1-2, with D possibly TRBD1 on 6 matching bases. Per germline, CDR1 MNHNS and CDR2 SASEGT. This CDR3 region has 15 residues. V was shortened by 3 bases and J by 8 bases, with 19 bases between the two germline ends. The CDR3 DNA sequence: TGTGCCAGCAGTGAGGGCCCCAGGGGTGACATGGGCTACACCTTC. Its translation is CASSEGPRGDMGYTF.